Sequencing of this T cell receptor beta chain was carried out in a study of blood T cell repertoires in COVID-19 (dated by TCRdb to 2018 to 2020). Regarding the study in general: Collaborator samples came from the United States, Italy and Spain and covered acute and convalescent phases of COVID-19. Deeply sampled blood TCRbeta repertoires from subjects exposed to, actively infected with, or recovered from COVID-19 were included in the dataset. Nearly every sample came with metadata listing a de-identified subject ID, COVID-19 status, age in years and sex. HLA class I and class II types, where available, came from metadata supplied by the sample provider rather than from assay-based typing. The material from the prospective study consisted of cDNA or gDNA derived from T cells, B-cell-depleted T cells, or PBMCs. The samples were drawn from two sources: the first 160 participants of the ongoing ImmuneRACE study, and 1,200 or so subjects contributed by 6 global collaborators. A freely available public database, intended as a resource for researchers studying the immune response to SARS-CoV-2, is where the repertoires were released. The full study reports these points: The amount of clinical and demographic metadata varied by source and participant and was provided uncurated.

The germline V gene specifies SGDLS as CDR1 and YYNGEE as CDR2. Its CDR3 holds 15 amino acids, cysteine through phenylalanine. CDR3 DNA only is kept here, 45 bases in frame from base 1. V is reduced by 1 base and J by 2 bases, leaving a spacing of 13 bases between them. Comment on this clone: There is no known antigen for this receptor. Per-base qualities were not stored, and no clone one base away is much larger.

The immunoSEQ Assay, a bias-controlled multiplex PCR, was used to amplify TCRbeta CDR3 regions from genomic DNA. The authors' pipeline ran thus. Nucleated cell counts per sample were estimated from amplification of reference gene primers within the assay. To quantify the absolute abundance of each unique TCRbeta CDR3 rearrangement, sequence reads were collapsed and filtered. For each sample, productive Simpson clonality was calculated as the square root of Simpson's diversity index over productive rearrangements. Entries here come from immuneACCESS through TCRdb and include only in-frame sequences with V and J called. Some clones fail to appear in such tables; in the studies checked, an unresolved V gene covers under half of the shortfall, and the cause of the remainder is unknown. V, J and clone size are taken as reported in that table, and D and trimming were inferred from the DNA itself. Counted in this sample were about 180,000 clones; roughly 84% of them appeared once. Approximately 9.8% of the sample comes from the top ten.

The collaborating institutions used their own protocols to collect whole blood in K2EDTA tubes. For TCRbeta analysis, collaborator samples were shipped as frozen whole blood, as isolated PBMCs, or as DNA extracted from either sample type. Material for sequencing was peripheral blood. This receptor was identified in a woman older than 75 with acute or convalescent COVID-19. The chain links TRBV9 with TRBJ2-7; D gene: possibly TRBD2, on 5 matching bases. The CDR3 protein is CASSVLSGNAYEQYF. The DNA sequence follows: TGTGCCAGCAGCGTACTCAGCGGCAATGCCTACGAGCAGTACTTC.